This TCR beta chain comes out of a study of OX40 agonist ivuxolimab in advanced cancers. For this clone: Its antigen is currently unknown.

Profiled with immunoSEQ multiplex PCR; TCRdb holds only in-frame clones, not every one. The sample yields tens of thousands of clones, 70% to 85% seen once. General study findings and limits: At doses 0.1 to 3.0 mg/kg, CD4+ and CD8+ clones expanded.

The sampling schedule covered blood at baseline, cycle 4 day 1, and cycle 7 day 1. This receptor was taken from an adult with an advanced solid tumor such as melanoma, head and neck, liver or kidney cancer. The sample consisted of CD4+ or CD8+ T cells sorted from blood, taken in a trial of the OX40 agonist ivuxolimab.

The CDR3 is CASSPGQGQHEQYV. Written as DNA, the CDR3 is TGTGCCAGCAGCCCCGGACAGGGGCAACACGAGCAGTACGTC. The chain carries TRBV9 and TRBJ2-7; 9 bases fit TRBD1. Trimming took 4 bases from V and 5 from J; bases not matched to a gene: 7. The CDR3 sequence is 14 residues long. Germline V lookup: CDR1 SGDLS, CDR2 YYNGEE.